This entry lists 15 T cell receptor beta chains sequenced from one sample in a study of cytomegalovirus exposure and HLA in healthy donors. Use of 60 Vbeta and 13 Jbeta primers characterized the PCR. Using immunoSEQ multiplex PCR, the repertoire was profiled, and TCRdb retains in-frame clones only, with some absent. This table has 85,000 to 130,000 clones, 70% to 85% appearing once. The sample taken for sequencing was PBMCs. The source of these receptors is a boy between 5 and 17 years old in good health and CMV-seronegative.

The CDR3 region has the DNA TGCGCCAGCAGGACGGGAGGCACAGATACGCAGTATTTT. Translated, it gives CASRTGGTDTQYF. The chain uses TRBV5-1 and TRBJ2-3; tentatively, D is TRBD2 (6 bases). The germline V and J ends were trimmed by 5 bases and 1 base, with 8 bases remaining between them. CDR1 is SGHRS, CDR2 YFSETQ, per germline. This CDR3 region has 13 residues. Together with reference TRBV5-1 and TRBJ2-3, the CDR3 gives the full variable domain: KAGVTQTPRYLIKTRGQQVTLSCSPISGHRSVSWYQQTPGQGLQFLFEYFSETQRNKGNFPGRFSGRQFSNSRSEMNVSTLELGDSALYLCASRTGGTDTQYFGPGTRLTVL.

The V and J genes are TRBV7-6 and TRBJ2-3, with TRBD2 matching 14 bases. The CDR3 totals 17 residues. Germline V gene lookup returns CDR1 SGHVS and CDR2 FNYEAQ. V was pared by 5 bases and J by 3 bases, with 7 bases of the junction left unmatched. In nucleotides, the CDR3 is TGTGCCAGCAGCCCAGGGACTAGCGGGGGAATGACAGATACGCAGTATTTT. Amino acid sequence: CASSPGTSGGMTDTQYF.

This chain connects TRBV27 to TRBJ2-6; D is perhaps TRBD2 (5 bases). CDR3 size: 17 residues. V lost 9 bases and J lost 1, with 19 bases in between. The V gene's germline CDR1 is MNHEY and CDR2 SMNVEV (reference sequence). The CDR3 protein is CARKAGEGGSGANVLTF. CDR3 coding DNA: TGTGCCAGGAAGGCTGGAGAGGGTGGTTCTGGGGCCAACGTCCTGACTTTC.

V usage is TRBV4-1 and J usage is TRBJ1-1, with 7 bases fitting TRBD1. V shed 1 base, J shed 4 bases, and the junction held 15 bases outside the gene matches. The germline CDR1 and CDR2 sequences are MGHRA and YSYEKL. The CDR3 consists of 18 residues. CDR3 region: CASSQGWGQPRRITEAFF. CDR3 DNA: TGCGCCAGCAGCCAAGGTTGGGGACAGCCCCGAAGGATCACTGAAGCTTTCTTT.

This clone was counted between two and nine times. CDR3: CASSEVGADTGELFF. The CDR3 nucleotides read TGTGCCAGCAGTGAAGTAGGGGCGGACACCGGGGAGCTGTTTTTT. The V and J genes are TRBV6-1 and TRBJ2-2; TRBD1 might be the D (5 bases). Germline CDR1 reads MNHNS; CDR2 reads SASEGT. The CDR3 is 15 amino acids. V shed 1 base and J shed 3 bases, with 9 bases lying between them.

This clone has just a few counts. The gene calls are TRBV6-5 and TRBJ1-1; maybe TRBD1 (5 bases). Germline V gives CDR1 MNHEY, CDR2 SVGAGI. V was shortened by 0 bases and J by 7 bases, with 12 bases between the two germline ends. CDR3 length: 14 residues. CDR3 in DNA: TGTGCCAGCAGTTACTCGTATCCAGGGCGTGAAGCTTTCTTT. Translating it yields CASSYSYPGREAFF.

The V and J genes are TRBV19 and TRBJ2-3, with TRBD2 matching 9 bases. Per germline, CDR1 LNHDA and CDR2 SQIVND (reference sequence). With 6 bases clipped from V and 0 bases from J, the junction kept 7 bases outside the gene matches. The CDR3 loop spans 16 amino acids. CDR3 nucleotide sequence: TGTGCCAGTAGGAGAACAACTAGCGGGAGCACAGATACGCAGTATTTT. It specifies CASRRTTSGSTDTQYF.

CDR3 DNA sequence: TGTGCCAGCAGTGTCAGGGATAACTATGGCTACACCTTC. Amino acid sequence: CASSVRDNYGYTF. The chain joins TRBV28 to TRBJ1-2, with D perhaps TRBD1 (5 bases). The CDR3 consists of 13 residues. Germline lookup yields CDR1 MDHEN and CDR2 SYDVKM. The ends were cut back, 5 bases at V and 1 base at J, with 8 bases in the middle.

The chain recombines TRBV2 with TRBJ1-6, with unresolved D. The CDR3 length is 14 residues. Germline CDR1 reads SNHLY; CDR2 reads FYNNEI. Trimming took 4 bases from V and 7 from J, leaving 11 bases between them. DNA for the CDR3: TGTGCCAGCAGTGGTGGCAATTGGAATTCACCCCTCCACTTT. Amino acid sequence: CASSGGNWNSPLHF.

The CDR3 spells CASNPTGGIFHEQYF. The DNA of the CDR3 is TGTGCCAGCAATCCCACAGGGGGAATATTCCACGAGCAGTACTTC. The V and J genes are TRBV28 and TRBJ2-7, with 8 positions matching TRBD1. The CDR3 length is 15 residues. The V and J ends lost 7 bases and 5 bases, in that order; junction bases with no gene match: 13. Germline assignment: CDR1 MDHEN and CDR2 SYDVKM.

The chain is built from TRBV7-2 and TRBJ2-3, with 12 nucleotides matching TRBD2. V lost 6 bases to trimming and J lost 10 bases; unmatched junction nucleotides: 11. From germline, CDR1 is SGHTA and CDR2 FQGNSA. This CDR3 spans 15 amino acids. The CDR3 sequence: CASRRTSGDWGAQYF. The CDR3 DNA reads as TGTGCCAGCAGGCGGACTAGCGGGGACTGGGGGGCGCAGTATTTT.

This chain uses TRBV19 with TRBJ2-7; D ambiguous. The CDR3 runs to 13 residues. Germline CDR1 LNHDA, CDR2 SQIVND (reference sequence). Trimming pared 3 bases from V and 3 bases from J, leaving 9 bases between. CDR3 DNA: TGTGCCAGTAGTATCGCAGGAAACTACGAGCAGTACTTC. Its translation: CASSIAGNYEQYF.

The V gene is TRBV27, the J gene TRBJ2-1; a weak D match, TRBD1 (6 bases). This CDR3 is built from 15 residues. CDR1 and CDR2 (germline): MNHEY, SMNVEV (reference sequence). V lost 5 bases to trimming and J lost 5 bases, with 16 bases between them. In DNA form, the CDR3 reads TGTGCCAGCAGTCCGAGGGGGTACCCTCACAATGAGCAGTTCTTC. Translated, it gives CASSPRGYPHNEQFF.

This clone came up a few times. Here the CDR3 DNA reads TGTGCCAGCAGCGTAGTTATGGGCGCTGAAGCTTTCTTT. It yields the protein CASSVVMGAEAFF. V and J are TRBV9 and TRBJ1-1; D ambiguous. The CDR3 runs 13 residues. Germline CDR1 SGDLS, CDR2 YYNGEE. Trimming took 0 bases from V and 6 from J, leaving 9 bases between them.

In this sample, this clone turned up a few times. The J gene is TRBJ1-1, the V gene TRBV2; 10 bases map to TRBD1. The ends lost 6 bases at V and 3 bases at J; junction bases unmatched: 4. The germline V gene has CDR1 SNHLY and CDR2 FYNNEI. The CDR3 runs 14 residues. The CDR3 region is CASRGQGFYTEAFF. In DNA, the CDR3 is TGTGCCAGCAGGGGACAGGGGTTTTACACTGAAGCTTTCTTT.